The following is a T cell receptor (beta chain) sequence with its context. Its specificity is not known. The method was immunoSEQ multiplex PCR; TCRdb's version includes in-frame clones alone and lacks a portion of them. The sample holds 2,500,000 or so clones, around nine tenths seen once. The source of the sample is a study of shared clonotypes between healthy human individuals. Study findings and constraints: On the whole, naive subsets had larger estimated richness than memory subsets had. It was the few donors that limited the genetic and exposure-history diversity represented. Sampling used blood alone; tissue repertoires probably differ.

The CDR3 totals 15 residues. Germline V gives CDR1 ENHRY, CDR2 SYGVKD. With 3 bases removed from V and 2 bases from J, the gap between germline ends came to 11 bases. The receptor comes from a man in his late teens or twenties in good health. The chain carries TRBV10-3 and TRBJ2-1; tentatively, D is TRBD1 or TRBD2 (6 bases each). What was sequenced was naive CD4+ T cells sorted from blood. The subset is: CD45RA+ positively selected. This chain's CDR3 is CAISEEGGPYNEQFF. The CDR3 DNA reads TGTGCCATCAGTGAAGAGGGGGGTCCCTACAATGAGCAGTTCTTC.